This section outlines one T cell receptor beta chain sequence together with its context. Its matching antigen is unknown. It may be a read error: a sequence one base away is much more abundant. TCRdb recomputed calls from the multiplex PCR reads with MiXCR, one row per CDR3 protein. The sample lists under 250,000 distinct CDR3 sequences, about 32% occurring once. Axillary draining lymph nodes of breast cancer patients supplied the node samples. This entry belongs to a study of breast tumors, draining lymph nodes, adjacent tissues. General study points: Compared with lymph nodes, tumors were less diverse; compared with nontumor tissue, more.

CDR3 size: 14 residues. V was pared by 5 bases and J by 9 bases, with 6 bases of the junction left unmatched. The germline gives CDR1 GTSNPN, CDR2 SVGIG (reference sequence). The rearrangement links TRBV30 to TRBJ2-1, with TRBD2 matching 14 bases. This receptor was identified in a female donor with breast cancer. Some clones in this sample may be carry-over from other donors' samples. The sequenced material came from axillary lymph node tissue. Here the CDR3 reads CAWVGLAGVVEQFF. Here the CDR3 DNA reads TGTGCCTGGGTGGGACTAGCGGGAGTTGTTGAGCAGTTCTTC. The full variable domain, completed using reference TRBV30 and TRBJ2-1, is SQTIHQWPATLVQPVGSPLSLECTVEGTSNPNLYWYRQAAGRGLQLLFYSVGIGQISSEVPQNLSASRPQDRQFILSSKKLLLSDSGFYLCAWVGLAGVVEQFFGPGTRLTVL.